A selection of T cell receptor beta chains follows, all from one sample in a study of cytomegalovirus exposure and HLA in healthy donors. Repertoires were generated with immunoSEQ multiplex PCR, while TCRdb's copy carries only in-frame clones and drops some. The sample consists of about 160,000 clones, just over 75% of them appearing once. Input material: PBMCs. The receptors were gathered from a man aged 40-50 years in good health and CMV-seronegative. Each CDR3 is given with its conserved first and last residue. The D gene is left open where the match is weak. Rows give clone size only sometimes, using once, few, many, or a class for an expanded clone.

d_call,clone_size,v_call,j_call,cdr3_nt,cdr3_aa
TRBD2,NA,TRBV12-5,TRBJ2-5,TGTGCTAGTGGTTCTAGCGGAGCGGGGGAGACCCAGTACTTC,CASGSSGAGETQYF
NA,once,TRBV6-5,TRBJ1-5,TGTGCCAGCAGTTACTCGACGGGGGTCGATCAGCCCCAGCATTTT,CASSYSTGVDQPQHF
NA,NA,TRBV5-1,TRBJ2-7,TGCGCCAGCAGCTTGGGGCCGCGCGGGACACCGGGAGGATACGAGCAGTACTTC,CASSLGPRGTPGGYEQYF
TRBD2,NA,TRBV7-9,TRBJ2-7,TGTGCCAGCAGCCCTCCCGGGGCGGGAGCGAGGGAGCAGTACTTC,CASSPPGAGAREQYF
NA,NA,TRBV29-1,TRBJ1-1,TGCAGCGTGGAACAGGGTCTGGGCACTGAAGCTTTCTTT,CSVEQGLGTEAFF
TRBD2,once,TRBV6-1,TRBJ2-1,TGTGCCAGCAATGAGCTAGCGGGAGGTACCTACAATGAGCAGTTCTTC,CASNELAGGTYNEQFF
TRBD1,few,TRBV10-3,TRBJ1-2,TGTGCCATCAGTGAGTCGGGACAGGGGGCAAATGGCTACACCTTC,CAISESGQGANGYTF
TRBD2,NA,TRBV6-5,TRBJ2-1,TGTGCCAGCAGTGAGACGGGAGGAGAGTTCTTC,CASSETGGEFF
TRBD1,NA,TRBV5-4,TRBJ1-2,TGTGCCAGCAGCCAAGACAGGGCGCGTGGCTACACCTTC,CASSQDRARGYTF
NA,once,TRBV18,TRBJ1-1,TGTGCCAGCTCACCGGCAGGGCGTGAAGCTTTCTTT,CASSPAGREAFF
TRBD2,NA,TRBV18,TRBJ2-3,TGTGCCAGCTCACCACCGGGACTAGCGGGAGAGGGAAGCACAGATACGCAGTATTTT,CASSPPGLAGEGSTDTQYF
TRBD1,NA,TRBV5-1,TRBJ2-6,TGCGCCAGCAGCTTGGAGGGGGCTGGGGCCAACGGCCTGACTTTC,CASSLEGAGANGLTF
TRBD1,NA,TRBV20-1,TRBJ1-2,TGCAGTCTGGACAGGGTATATGGCTACACCTTC,CSLDRVYGYTF
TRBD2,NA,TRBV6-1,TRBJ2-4,TGTGCCAGCCTCTCTAGCGGGAGGGCCACGAACATTCAGTACTTC,CASLSSGRATNIQYF
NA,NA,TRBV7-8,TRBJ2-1,TGTGCCAGCAGCTTCGGGCTAGCTGGTGAGCAGTTCTTC,CASSFGLAGEQFF
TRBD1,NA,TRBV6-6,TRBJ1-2,TGTGCCAGCACCACAGGGGGTTATGGCTACACCTTC,CASTTGGYGYTF
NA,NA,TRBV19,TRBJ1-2,TGTGCCAGTAGTATAAGTAGCTATGGCTACACCTTC,CASSISSYGYTF
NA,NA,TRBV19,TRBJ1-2,TGTGCCAGTAGTATCAACAGGCTGGGCGGCTACACCTTC,CASSINRLGGYTF
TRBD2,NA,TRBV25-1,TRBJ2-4,TGTGCCAGCAGTGACGGATTAGCGGGAGCGGGGTCCAAAAACATTCAGTACTTC,CASSDGLAGAGSKNIQYF
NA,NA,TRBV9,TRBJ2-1,TGTGCCAGCAGCGTAGAGTCATCCGTTACCGGGAAGTTCTTC,CASSVESSVTGKFF
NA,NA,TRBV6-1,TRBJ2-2,TGTGCCAGCAGCAGACGGAGTTACGGGGAGCTGTTTTTT,CASSRRSYGELFF
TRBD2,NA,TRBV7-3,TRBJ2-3,TGTGCCAGCAGTCTCCTCTCCGGGACTAGCGGAACGCAGTATTTT,CASSLLSGTSGTQYF